This entry is about one T cell receptor beta chain. The participants were between about 18 and 95 years old and came from some 25 US areas. Resolution of symptoms, clearance, or two negative PCRs was present in recovered Cohort 3 donors. The data were taken from a study of blood T cell repertoires in COVID-19. Background on the study: COVID-19 samples from acute and convalescent phases originated in the United States, Italy and Spain. PBMCs, B-cell-depleted T cells, or T cells provided the cDNA or gDNA that made up the material.

From germline, CDR1 is SGHDN and CDR2 FVKESK. V shed 4 bases and J shed 4 bases, with 8 bases lying between them. The CDR3 has 14 amino acids. The assay was immunoSEQ multiplex PCR, and TCRdb's table has in-frame clones only and misses some. The sample yields approximately 300,000 clones, over 75% seen once. The gene calls are TRBV14 and TRBJ2-6; D gene ambiguous. This clonotype originated in a woman aged 25 to 39 who had recovered from COVID-19. Sequences were obtained from PBMCs or T cells enriched from blood (not recorded which). In DNA form, the CDR3 reads TGTGCCAGCAGCCCCCTAGGCGGGGCCAACGTCCTGACTTTC. It translates to CASSPLGGANVLTF.